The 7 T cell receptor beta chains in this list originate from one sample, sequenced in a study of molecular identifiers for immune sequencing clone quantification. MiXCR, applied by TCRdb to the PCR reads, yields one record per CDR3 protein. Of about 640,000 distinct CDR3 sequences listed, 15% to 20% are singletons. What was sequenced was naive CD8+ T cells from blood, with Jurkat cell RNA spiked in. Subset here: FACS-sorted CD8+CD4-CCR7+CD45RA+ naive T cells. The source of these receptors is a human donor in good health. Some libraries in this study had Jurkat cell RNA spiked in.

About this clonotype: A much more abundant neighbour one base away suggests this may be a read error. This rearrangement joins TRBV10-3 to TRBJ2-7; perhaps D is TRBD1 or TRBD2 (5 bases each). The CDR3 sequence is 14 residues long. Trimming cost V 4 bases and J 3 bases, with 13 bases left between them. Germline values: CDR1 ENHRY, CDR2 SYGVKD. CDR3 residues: CAISGSGSIYEQYF. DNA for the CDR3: TGTGCCATCAGTGGATCAGGGAGCATCTACGAGCAGTACTTC.

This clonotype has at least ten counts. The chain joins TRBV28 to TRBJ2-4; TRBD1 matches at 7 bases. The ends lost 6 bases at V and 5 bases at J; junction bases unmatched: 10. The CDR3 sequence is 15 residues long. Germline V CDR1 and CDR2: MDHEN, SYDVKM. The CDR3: CASSYEGGAENIQYF. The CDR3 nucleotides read TGTGCCAGCAGCTATGAAGGGGGCGCCGAAAACATTCAGTACTTC.

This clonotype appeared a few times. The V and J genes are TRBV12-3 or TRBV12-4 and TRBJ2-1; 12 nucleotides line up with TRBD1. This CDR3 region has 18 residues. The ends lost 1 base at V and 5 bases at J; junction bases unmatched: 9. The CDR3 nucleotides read TGTGCCAGCAGTTTAGTTGATTGGGGACAGGGGGCCCACAATGAGCAGTTCTTC. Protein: CASSLVDWGQGAHNEQFF.

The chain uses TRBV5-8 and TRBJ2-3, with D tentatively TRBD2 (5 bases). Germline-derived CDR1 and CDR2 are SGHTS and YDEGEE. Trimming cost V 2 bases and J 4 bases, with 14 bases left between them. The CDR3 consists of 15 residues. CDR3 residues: CASSFSREGSDTQYF. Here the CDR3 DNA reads TGTGCCAGCAGCTTCTCTCGAGAGGGCTCAGATACGCAGTATTTT.

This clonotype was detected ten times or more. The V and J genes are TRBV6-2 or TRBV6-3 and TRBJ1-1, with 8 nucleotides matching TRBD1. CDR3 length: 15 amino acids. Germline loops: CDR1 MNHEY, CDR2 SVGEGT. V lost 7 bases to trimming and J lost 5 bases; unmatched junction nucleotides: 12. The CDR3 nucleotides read TGTGCCAGCACCCTGACAGGGGCATTAAGTACTGAAGCTTTCTTT. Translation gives CASTLTGALSTEAFF.

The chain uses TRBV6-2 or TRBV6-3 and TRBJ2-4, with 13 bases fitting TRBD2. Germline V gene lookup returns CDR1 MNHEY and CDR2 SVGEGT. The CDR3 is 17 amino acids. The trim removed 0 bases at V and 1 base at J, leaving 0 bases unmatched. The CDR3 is CASSYSTSGGAKNIQYF. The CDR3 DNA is TGTGCCAGCAGTTACTCGACTAGCGGGGGGGCCAAAAACATTCAGTACTTC.

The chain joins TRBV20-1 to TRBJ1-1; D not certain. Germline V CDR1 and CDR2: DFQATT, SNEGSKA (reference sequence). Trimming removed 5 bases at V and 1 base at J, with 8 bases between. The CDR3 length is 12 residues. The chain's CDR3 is CSAQDGNTEAFF. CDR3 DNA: TGCAGTGCTCAGGACGGGAACACTGAAGCTTTCTTT.